This T cell receptor (gamma chain) was captured in a study of Vδ1+ human thymocytes (dated by TCRdb to the late 2010s). Context from the whole study: The study characterised mRNA-level TRG and TRD CDR3 repertoires of highly purified Vdelta1+ thymocytes from young children as a data resource. The multiplex-based CDR3 amplicon strategy had previously been validated against 5'RACE-based CDR3 amplicon generation methods. Broader findings and caveats from the paper: Thymic TRG and TRD repertoires appeared highly polyclonal with Gaussian CDR3 length distributions, unlike oligoclonal peripheral blood repertoires. Despite high sort purity, around 20% of thymic TRD sequences were Vdelta2 (and few Vdelta3), unlike peripheral blood Vdelta1+ controls. Many TRG clonotypes were found to be shared between donors (up to roughly 7x10^3), whereas TRD repertoires were found to be essentially private (max roughly 100 shared). No clustering by age or sex was observed, so analyses did not stratify donors by these variables. The authors advised highly purified populations and single-cell validation, since unexpected Vdelta2 sequences could cause misinterpretation of bulk repertoire data.

Thymic samples were depleted of alphabeta T cells, then CD3+ TCRVdelta1+ TCRVdelta2- thymocytes were FACS-sorted. Sorted Vdelta1+ thymocyte purity ranged from roughly 96% to 99.6%. The thymic specimens were obtained from several paediatric patients, aged about 5 days to 17 months, who were having corrective cardiac surgery. After the thymic tissue was dispersed, mononuclear cells were isolated using a Histopaque-1077 density gradient. For staining, the antibodies used were anti-TCRVdelta1 clone TS8.2, anti-TCRVdelta2 clone B6, anti-CD3 clone HIT3a and anti-TCRalphabeta clone IP26. A remark on this clone: What this receptor recognizes is not known. Per-base quality was not reported, and no clone a single base away is much larger than it.

RNA extraction was performed with the RNeasy mini kit, and reverse transcription was done with Superscript III. Multiplex PCR was used to generate CDR3 amplicons, with pooled V-gene forward primers and a constant-region reverse primer carrying Illumina adaptor overhangs. After gel purification, the amplicons were indexed with Nextera index primers over roughly 8 extra PCR cycles and then purified using AMPure XP beads. Sequencing of the libraries was done on an Illumina MiSeq using paired-end 250 bp reads, dual indexing and a roughly 21% PhiX spike-in. From the authors' description of their analysis: FastQC was used to check read quality, and ea-utils fastq-join was used to merge TRG read pairs. IMGT/HighV-QUEST was used to annotate sequences, retaining only productive sequences with an unambiguous V-gene assignment, and each clonotype was defined by an identical CDR3 sequence. VDJtools 1.1.1, tcR 2.2.3, Treemap and vegan Shannon diversity in R 3.4.4 were used for downstream analysis. In TCRdb, clones were called once more from the public reads by CATT, and rows of identical DNA were later combined. These V and J calls originate from TCRdb's pipeline instead of the authors' own analysis. The sample yields tens of thousands of gamma-chain clones; around 20% were counted once. The ten biggest clones cover 1.8% of the sample.

From a lookup of the germline V gene (reference sequence), CDR1 and CDR2 are GITISATS and ISYDGTV. V is pruned by 1 base and J by 11 bases, leaving 8 bases of the junction without a gene match. The CDR3 contains 12 residues, cysteine and phenylalanine counted. The sequence is cut down to CDR3 DNA, 36 bases in frame from base 1. This sequence was found in a boy under two years old who had congenital heart surgery. This sequence uses TRGV9 and TRGJ1 or TRGJ2. The sequencing input was Vdelta1+ gamma-delta thymocytes from the thymus. This specimen's cell subset or site label, interpreted: FACS-sorted CD3+ TCRalphabeta- TCRVdelta1+ TCRVdelta2- thymocytes. The sequence in DNA is TGTGCCTTGTGGGAGGTTGAGGGGGAGAAACTCTTT. This yields the protein CALWEVEGEKLF.